This T cell receptor (beta chain) was obtained from a study of T cells after yellow fever vaccination. Study-level background: SMART-Seq v4 Ultra Low Input handled preparation of low-cell-number fractions. Study results and caveats: Reappearance after the booster was seen for most primary-vaccination clones, at 95% to 96% CD4 and less than 90% CD8.

CDR1 is SGHDT, CDR2 YYEEEE, per germline. J was trimmed by 0 bases and V by 4 bases; bases with no gene match: 10. This CDR3 contains 16 residues. Making TCR cDNA involved 5'RACE template switching, which added UMIs and a universal primer site. In TCRdb, the 5' RACE reads were re-called with MiXCR into one record per CDR3 protein. The sample has about 360,000 distinct CDR3 sequences, around 6.4% seen once. This clonotype was detected only a few times. Its antigen remains unidentified. The V and J genes are TRBV5-6 and TRBJ2-7; 7 bases match TRBD1. The sequencing used PBMCs, collected 5 days after the yellow fever booster vaccination. The TCR originated in a man between 25 and 39 years old who received the YFV17D yellow fever vaccine. CDR3 region: CASSLTGQVVSYEQYF. For the CDR3, the DNA is TGTGCCAGCAGCCTTACTGGACAGGTAGTCTCCTACGAGCAGTACTTC.